This passage covers 23 T cell receptor beta chains from one sample sequenced in a study of OX40 agonist ivuxolimab in advanced cancers. Assay: immunoSEQ multiplex PCR; the TCRdb copy retains only in-frame clones and omits some. The data hold 70,000 or so clones, with around 80% observed a single time. The specimen was CD4+ or CD8+ T cells sorted from blood, collected in a trial of the OX40 agonist ivuxolimab. These receptors came from an adult with an advanced solid tumor such as melanoma, head and neck, liver or kidney cancer.

The chain joins TRBV2 to TRBJ2-1, with D possibly TRBD1 on 5 matching bases. CDR1 SNHLY and CDR2 FYNNEI come from the germline V gene. The CDR3 consists of 13 residues. V was pared by 3 bases and J by 3 bases, with 6 bases between. The CDR3 loop is CASSEQGYNEQFF. The DNA of the CDR3 is TGTGCCAGCAGTGAGCAGGGCTACAATGAGCAGTTCTTC.

The CDR3 region is CASSLVPPGQGKGSPLHF. CDR3 bases: TGTGCCAGCAGCTTGGTCCCCCCGGGACAGGGCAAAGGTTCACCCCTCCACTTT. The J gene is TRBJ1-6, the V gene TRBV5-5; 9 nucleotides agree with TRBD1. The CDR3 is made up of 18 amino acids. Germline-derived CDR1 and CDR2 are SGHKS and YYEKEE (reference sequence). The V segment lost 0 bases and the J segment 9 bases; nucleotides outside the gene matches: 13.

The chain links TRBV30 to TRBJ1-1, with 9 bases matching TRBD1. This CDR3 has 14 amino acids. V shed 3 bases, J shed 4 bases, and the junction held 6 bases outside the gene matches. Germline V gives CDR1 GTSNPN, CDR2 SVGIG (reference sequence). The CDR3 sequence is CAWRVGTGFTEAFF. The CDR3 nucleotides are TGTGCCTGGAGGGTTGGGACAGGGTTCACTGAAGCTTTCTTT.

The chain links TRBV11-2 to TRBJ2-2; D unclear. V lost 5 bases, J lost 6 bases, and 10 bases lay in between. Germline assignment: CDR1 SGHAT and CDR2 FQNNGV. The CDR3 length is 13 residues. Written as DNA, the CDR3 is TGTGCCAGCAGCCTCCGATCCCCCGGGGAGCTGTTTTTT. This sequence encodes CASSLRSPGELFF.

V and J are TRBV14 and TRBJ2-2, with TRBD1 matching over 7 bases. This CDR3 comprises 13 residues. Germline lookup yields CDR1 SGHDN and CDR2 FVKESK. V was pared by 6 bases and J by 7 bases, with 5 bases of the junction left unmatched. CDR3 sequence reads: CASSRQGYGELFF. CDR3 nucleotides: TGTGCCAGCAGTCGACAGGGCTACGGGGAGCTGTTTTTT.

This clone was detected only a few times. The gene calls are TRBV5-4 and TRBJ2-7; 7 bases match TRBD2. The CDR3 has 16 amino acids. Germline CDR1 is SGHNT and CDR2 is YYREEE (reference sequence). The V segment lost 4 bases and the J segment 0 bases; nucleotides outside the gene matches: 10. The CDR3 DNA follows: TGTGCCAGCAGCGAACCCGGGACTAAACTCTCCTACGAGCAGTACTTC. Its protein product is CASSEPGTKLSYEQYF.

This clone was detected a few times. V is TRBV29-1 and J is TRBJ2-7; D is unclear. The V gene lost 5 bases and the J gene lost 3 bases, with 14 bases spanning the gap. The CDR3 has 13 amino acids. CDR1 is SQVTM and CDR2 is ANQGSEA in the germline V gene. CDR3 protein: CSVRVQTDYEQYF. The CDR3 DNA follows: TGCAGCGTTCGGGTACAGACGGACTACGAGCAGTACTTC.

V usage is TRBV6-4 and J usage is TRBJ1-2, with D hard to call. From germline, CDR1 is MRHNA and CDR2 SNTAGT. Trimming removed 6 bases from V and 2 bases from J, with 10 bases in between. This CDR3 spans 13 amino acids. The CDR3 is CASSPGENYGYTF. The CDR3 region has the DNA TGTGCCAGCAGCCCCGGGGAGAACTATGGCTACACCTTC.

The chain recombines TRBV2 with TRBJ2-7; 7 bases fit TRBD1. Germline loops: CDR1 SNHLY, CDR2 FYNNEI. The CDR3 is made up of 15 amino acids. The trim removed 5 bases at V and 5 bases at J, leaving 12 bases unmatched. The CDR3 sequence is CASSPRQGSGNEQYF. The DNA for the CDR3 is TGTGCCAGCAGTCCCCGACAGGGATCCGGAAACGAGCAGTACTTC.

This rearrangement joins TRBV5-1 to TRBJ2-2; D might be TRBD1 (6 bases). Germline V gives CDR1 SGHRS, CDR2 YFSETQ. Trimming pared 5 bases from V and 0 bases from J, leaving 17 bases between. This CDR3 has 17 amino acids. CDR3 amino acids: CASSLAMGTPNTGELFF. In DNA, the CDR3 is TGCGCCAGCAGTCTTGCCATGGGGACACCGAACACCGGGGAGCTGTTTTTT.

The chain carries TRBV6-6 and TRBJ1-6; D unresolved. Germline lookup yields CDR1 MNHNY and CDR2 SVGAGI (reference sequence). The V end lost 2 bases, the J end lost 10 bases, and 15 bases lay between the germline ends. There are 15 residues in the CDR3. The CDR3 here is CASSYEQGLRSPLHF. The DNA of the CDR3 is TGTGCCAGCAGTTACGAACAAGGGCTAAGGTCACCCCTCCACTTT.

The chain carries TRBV7-2 and TRBJ2-2; D remains unclear. V gave up 2 bases and J gave up 6 bases, with 7 bases separating them. The CDR3 runs to 13 residues. Germline V gene lookup returns CDR1 SGHTA and CDR2 FQGNSA. CDR3 loop: CASSLSVPGELFF. The CDR3 nucleotides are TGTGCCAGCAGCTTATCAGTCCCCGGGGAGCTGTTTTTT.

The rearrangement links TRBV2 to TRBJ1-5; possible D gene TRBD1, 6 bases. Between the trimmed V and J ends, which lost 6 bases and 1 base, there was a span of 13 bases. From germline, CDR1 is SNHLY and CDR2 FYNNEI. There are 15 residues in the CDR3. Here the CDR3 reads CASRGTSGSNQPQHF. The DNA of the CDR3 is TGTGCCAGCAGGGGGACAAGTGGAAGCAATCAGCCCCAGCATTTT. The complete variable domain, with remaining parts taken from reference TRBV2 and TRBJ1-5, reads EPEVTQTPSHQVTQMGQEVILRCVPISNHLYFYWYRQILGQKVEFLVSFYNNEISEKSEIFDDQFSVERPDGSNFTLKIRSTKLEDSAMYFCASRGTSGSNQPQHFGDGTRLSIL.

V usage is TRBV4-1 and J usage is TRBJ2-2, with D perhaps matching TRBD2 (6 bases). The CDR3 has 16 amino acids. Between the trimmed V and J ends, which lost 0 bases and 2 bases, there was a span of 10 bases. The germline CDR1 and CDR2 sequences are MGHRA and YSYEKL. Here the CDR3 reads CASSQDAGRNTGELFF. CDR3 sequence (DNA): TGCGCCAGCAGCCAAGATGCGGGACGTAACACCGGGGAGCTGTTTTTT.

The rearrangement joins TRBV7-8 to TRBJ2-7; a weak D match, TRBD2 (6 bases). V was shortened by 1 base and J by 9 bases, with 13 bases between the two germline ends. This CDR3 is 13 amino acids long. The germline V gene has CDR1 SGHVS and CDR2 FQNEAQ. The CDR3 is CASSLDGLEGQYF. CDR3 in DNA: TGTGCCAGCAGCTTAGATGGGTTGGAGGGGCAGTACTTC. The full variable domain, completed using reference TRBV7-8 and TRBJ2-7, is GAGVSQSPRYKVAKRGQDVALRCDPISGHVSLFWYQQALGQGPEFLTYFQNEAQLDKSGLPSDRFFAERPEGSVSTLKIQRTQQEDSAVYLCASSLDGLEGQYFGPGTRLTVT.

This chain connects TRBV18 to TRBJ2-2, with D possibly TRBD2 on 6 matching bases. CDR1 KGHSH and CDR2 LQKENI come from the germline V gene. This CDR3 region has 16 residues. Trimming took 3 bases from V and 6 from J, leaving 17 bases between them. CDR3 coding DNA: TGTGCCAGCTCACCTTTGTCGGGGGAGATCCCCGGGGAGCTGTTTTTT. Protein product: CASSPLSGEIPGELFF.

This chain links TRBV7-2 with TRBJ2-4, with 11 bases matching TRBD1. This CDR3 contains 17 residues. Germline V gives CDR1 SGHTA, CDR2 FQGNSA. The trim removed 0 bases at V and 4 bases at J, leaving 5 bases unmatched. The CDR3 spells CASSLAGTGGLKNIQYF. The CDR3 DNA reads as TGTGCCAGCAGCTTAGCGGGGACAGGGGGACTTAAAAACATTCAGTACTTC.

The CDR3 nucleotides are TGTGCCAGCAGCTTAGGGACAGGCGCTCCCTACGAGCAGTACTTC. This gives the protein CASSLGTGAPYEQYF. This chain links TRBV11-3 with TRBJ2-7, with 7 bases fitting TRBD1. Germline V gene data show CDR1 as SGHNT and CDR2 as YENEEA. The CDR3 runs 15 residues. V lost 1 base, J lost 2 bases, and 5 bases stayed unmatched.

The rearrangement uses TRBV6-1 and TRBJ1-5; a possible D gene is TRBD1 (5 bases). The V gene's germline CDR1 is MNHNS and CDR2 SASEGT. Deletions cut 2 bases from V and 3 bases from J, with 14 bases between. This CDR3 has 16 amino acids. The CDR3 region is CASSEMGGTLNQPQHF. For the CDR3, the DNA is TGTGCCAGCAGTGAAATGGGGGGTACCCTCAATCAGCCCCAGCATTTT.

This rearrangement joins TRBV5-1 to TRBJ2-2; D remains unclear. The ends were cut back, 1 base at V and 6 bases at J, with 7 bases in the middle. The CDR3 is 13 amino acids. In germline, CDR1 is SGHRS, CDR2 YFSETQ. CDR3 sequence: CASSLRYPGELFF. The CDR3 DNA is TGCGCCAGCAGCTTGAGGTATCCCGGGGAGCTGTTTTTT. The variable domain in full, with the rest retrieved from reference TRBV5-1 and TRBJ2-2, is KAGVTQTPRYLIKTRGQQVTLSCSPISGHRSVSWYQQTPGQGLQFLFEYFSETQRNKGNFPGRFSGRQFSNSRSEMNVSTLELGDSALYLCASSLRYPGELFFGEGSRLTVL.

This sequence joins TRBV7-9 and TRBJ1-1; D is unresolved. The CDR3 totals 13 residues. Per germline, CDR1 SEHNR and CDR2 FQNEAQ (reference sequence). V gave up 5 bases and J gave up 2 bases, with 9 bases separating them. This CDR3 reads CASSGFRNTEAFF. CDR3 in DNA: TGTGCCAGCAGCGGGTTCCGTAACACTGAAGCTTTCTTT.

The CDR3 loop reads CASRTNGQGGTDTQYF. The DNA of the CDR3 is TGTGCCAGTAGAACAAATGGACAGGGGGGAACAGATACGCAGTATTTT. J is TRBJ2-3 and V is TRBV19, with 10 bases fitting TRBD1. Germline CDR1 LNHDA, CDR2 SQIVND (reference sequence). The V segment lost 6 bases and the J segment 3 bases; nucleotides outside the gene matches: 9. CDR3 length: 16 residues.

The CDR3: CASSLVISVAMGNTIYF. The CDR3 region has the DNA TGTGCCAGCAGCTTAGTGATTTCGGTAGCGATGGGAAACACCATATATTTT. The V and J genes are TRBV7-2 and TRBJ1-3; D is unresolved. Trimming stripped 1 base from V and 4 bases from J, with 17 bases between. CDR3 length: 17 residues. CDR1 and CDR2 (germline): SGHTA, FQGNSA.